This T cell receptor beta chain derives from a study of metastatic and nonmetastatic thyroid tumors. TCRdb re-called the PCR reads through MiXCR. The repertoire has 25,000 to 30,000 clones, more than 20% of them found once; the top ten carry 2% to 3%. Not a single patient had been given any form of treatment at any point before undergoing thyroid surgery. In its sample, this clone was seen many times. Its target is unknown. General study results and limits: Benign nodules reportedly had significantly lower TCR beta diversity than malignant thyroid tumors in blood and tumor.

There are 14 residues in the CDR3. The ends lost 3 bases at V and 5 bases at J; junction bases unmatched: 3. The germline V gene encodes CDR1 KGHDR and CDR2 SFDVKD. The sequenced sample was blood. The clonotype was recovered from a female donor with papillary thyroid cancer or a benign thyroid nodule (not recorded which). Some clones in this sample may be carry-over from other donors' samples. The V gene is TRBV24-1, the J gene TRBJ2-7, with TRBD1 matching over 10 bases. The CDR3 DNA reads TGTGCCACCAGTGATGCAGGACAGGGGGACGAGCAGTACTTC. It yields the protein CATSDAGQGDEQYF.